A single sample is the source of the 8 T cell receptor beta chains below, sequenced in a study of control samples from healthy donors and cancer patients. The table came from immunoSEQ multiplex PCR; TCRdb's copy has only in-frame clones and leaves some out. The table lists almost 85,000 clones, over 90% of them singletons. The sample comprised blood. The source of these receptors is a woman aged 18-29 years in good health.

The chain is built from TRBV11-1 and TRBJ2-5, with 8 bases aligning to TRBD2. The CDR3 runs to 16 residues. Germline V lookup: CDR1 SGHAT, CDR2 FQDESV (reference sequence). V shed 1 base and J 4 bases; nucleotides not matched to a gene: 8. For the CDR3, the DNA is TGTGCCAGCAGCTTAGTCTCGGGACTAGGCGGAGAGACCCAGTACTTC. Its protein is CASSLVSGLGGETQYF.

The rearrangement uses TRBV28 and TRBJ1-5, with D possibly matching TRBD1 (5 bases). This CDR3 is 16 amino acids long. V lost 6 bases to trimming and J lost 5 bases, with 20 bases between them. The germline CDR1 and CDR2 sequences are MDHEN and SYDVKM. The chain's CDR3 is CASRYDSGGAYQPQHF. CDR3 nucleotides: TGTGCCAGCAGATACGACAGTGGTGGGGCTTATCAGCCCCAGCATTTT.

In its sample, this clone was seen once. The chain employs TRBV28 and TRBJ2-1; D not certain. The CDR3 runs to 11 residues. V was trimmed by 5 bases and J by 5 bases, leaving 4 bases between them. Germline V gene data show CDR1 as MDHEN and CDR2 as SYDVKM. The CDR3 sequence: CASSPNNEQFF. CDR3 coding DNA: TGTGCCAGCAGTCCAAACAATGAGCAGTTCTTC.

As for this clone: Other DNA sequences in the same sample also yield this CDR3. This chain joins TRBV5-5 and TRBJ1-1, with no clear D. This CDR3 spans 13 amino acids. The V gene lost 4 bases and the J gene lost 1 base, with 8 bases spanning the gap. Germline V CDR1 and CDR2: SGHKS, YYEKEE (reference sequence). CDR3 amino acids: CASSPRENTEAFF. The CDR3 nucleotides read TGTGCCAGCAGCCCTCGGGAGAACACTGAAGCTTTCTTT.

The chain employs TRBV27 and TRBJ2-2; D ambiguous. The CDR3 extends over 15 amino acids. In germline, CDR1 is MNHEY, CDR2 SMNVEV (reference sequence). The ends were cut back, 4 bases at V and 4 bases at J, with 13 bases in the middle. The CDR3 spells CASSSLVQSTGELFF. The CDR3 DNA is TGTGCCAGCAGTTCGCTGGTCCAGTCCACCGGGGAGCTGTTTTTT.

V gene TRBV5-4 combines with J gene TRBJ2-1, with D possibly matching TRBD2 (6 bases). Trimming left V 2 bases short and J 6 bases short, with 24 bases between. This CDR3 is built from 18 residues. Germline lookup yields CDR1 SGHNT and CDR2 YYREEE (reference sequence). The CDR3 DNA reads TGTGCCAGCAGCTTCTTAAATAGCGGTCTACCCAGTTCCAATGAGCAGTTCTTC. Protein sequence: CASSFLNSGLPSSNEQFF.

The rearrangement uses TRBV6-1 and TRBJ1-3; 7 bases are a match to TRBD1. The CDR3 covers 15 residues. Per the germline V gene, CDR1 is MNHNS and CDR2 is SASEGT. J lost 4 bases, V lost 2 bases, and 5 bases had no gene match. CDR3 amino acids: CASSEQGGHGNTIYF. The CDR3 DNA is TGTGCCAGCAGTGAACAGGGGGGCCACGGAAACACCATATATTTT.

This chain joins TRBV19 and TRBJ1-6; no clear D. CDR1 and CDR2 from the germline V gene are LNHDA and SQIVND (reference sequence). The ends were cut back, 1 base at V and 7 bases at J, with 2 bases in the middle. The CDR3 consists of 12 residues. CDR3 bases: TGTGCCAGTAGTATAGCCAATTCACCCCTCCACTTT. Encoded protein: CASSIANSPLHF.